This T cell receptor beta chain was captured by sequencing in a study of T cell responses to AZD1222 COVID-19 vaccine. This clone was recorded once. V was pared by 3 bases and J by 3 bases, with 2 bases between. The CDR3 has 11 residues. Germline lookup yields CDR1 SEHNR and CDR2 FQNEAQ (reference sequence). Produced via immunoSEQ multiplex PCR; TCRdb's table is partial and in-frame only. This sample has some 110,000 clones, with more than 75% found just once. The TCR comes from an adult who received the AZD1222 COVID-19 vaccine. The genes are TRBV7-9 and TRBJ1-1; D unclear. Sample: peripheral blood, taken 28 days after the second AZD1222 dose. CDR3 nucleotides: TGTGCCAGCAGCTTGGACACTGAAGCTTTCTTT. Amino acid sequence: CASSLDTEAFF. Filled out from reference TRBV7-9 and TRBJ1-1, the complete variable domain reads DTGVSQNPRHKITKRGQNVTFRCDPISEHNRLYWYRQTLGQGPEFLTYFQNEAQLEKSRLLSDRFSAERPKGSFSTLEIQRTEQGDSAMYLCASSLDTEAFFGQGTRLTVV.